The 30 T cell receptor beta chains listed next were all sequenced from one sample in a study of blood T cells in healthy people across ages. With a J-beta primer mix and a sample-barcoded 5' primer, a second PCR ran about 7 to 12 cycles. TCRdb called the 5' RACE reads again in MiXCR, with one record for every CDR3 protein. The sample shows more than 1 million distinct CDR3 sequences, 35% to 55% of them seen only once. The material sequenced was blood. The origin of the receptors is an older woman in good health.

V gene TRBV7-6 combines with J gene TRBJ2-1; 11 nucleotides line up with TRBD2. Losses at the gene ends were 0 bases for V and 4 bases for J; bases not matched to a gene: 5. The V gene's germline CDR1 is SGHVS and CDR2 FNYEAQ. This CDR3 region has 17 residues. CDR3 protein: CASSLAGTSGIYNEQFF. The CDR3 DNA follows: TGTGCCAGCAGCTTAGCTGGGACTAGCGGCATTTACAATGAGCAGTTCTTC.

The chain couples TRBV20-1 to TRBJ2-4; D not certain. This CDR3 comprises 13 residues. Germline lookup yields CDR1 DFQATT and CDR2 SNEGSKA (reference sequence). The V end was cut by 3 bases, the J end by 3 bases, with 9 bases between. The CDR3 here is CSASGDLKNIQYF. CDR3 in DNA: TGCAGTGCTAGCGGAGACCTCAAAAACATTCAGTACTTC.

V usage is TRBV2 and J usage is TRBJ2-1; 7 positions match TRBD1. The length of the CDR3 is 13 residues. In germline, CDR1 is SNHLY, CDR2 FYNNEI. V gave up 5 bases and J gave up 8 bases; unmatched junction bases: 6. CDR3 protein: CASSRDRAYEQFF. The CDR3 coding sequence is TGTGCCAGCAGTCGGGACAGAGCCTATGAGCAGTTCTTC.

This clonotype was detected a few times. The chain uses TRBV20-1 and TRBJ2-1, with TRBD2 matching 13 bases. Trimming at V came to 3 bases and at J to 6 bases, leaving 8 bases not matched to a gene. Germline CDR1 is DFQATT and CDR2 is SNEGSKA (reference sequence). This CDR3 is built from 16 residues. The CDR3 DNA reads as TGCAGTGCTAGTTGGCCGGGACTAGCGGGGTCCAATGAGCAGTTCTTC. It translates to CSASWPGLAGSNEQFF.

The V gene is TRBV20-1, the J gene TRBJ2-3; D possibly corresponds to TRBD2 (6 bases). The CDR3 has 14 residues. V lost 3 bases to trimming and J lost 5 bases, with 15 bases between them. The germline V gene encodes CDR1 DFQATT and CDR2 SNEGSKA (reference sequence). The CDR3 region is CSARVSGLRDTQYF. CDR3 DNA sequence: TGCAGTGCTAGGGTTAGCGGCCTTCGAGATACGCAGTATTTT.

The genes are TRBV5-6 and TRBJ1-2; maybe TRBD1 (5 bases). Germline V gives CDR1 SGHDT, CDR2 YYEEEE. The V and J ends lost 4 bases and 3 bases respectively, with 7 bases between them. The CDR3 totals 12 residues. The CDR3 region has the DNA TGTGCCAGCAGCCGGGACGACTATGGCTACACCTTC. Translated: CASSRDDYGYTF. Filled out from reference TRBV5-6 and TRBJ1-2, the complete variable domain reads DAGVTQSPTHLIKTRGQQVTLRCSPKSGHDTVSWYQQALGQGPQFIFQYYEEEERQRGNFPDRFSGHQFPNYSSELNVNALLLGDSALYLCASSRDDYGYTFGSGTRLTVV.

The chain links TRBV29-1 to TRBJ2-7, with D perhaps matching TRBD2 (5 bases). V shed 3 bases and J shed 3 bases, with 15 bases lying between them. Germline loops: CDR1 SQVTM, CDR2 ANQGSEA. CDR3 length equals 14 residues. The CDR3 reads CSVDETVGGYEQYF. CDR3 coding DNA: TGCAGCGTTGACGAAACAGTAGGAGGCTACGAGCAGTACTTC.

The rearrangement links TRBV5-1 to TRBJ2-1, with 7 bases matching TRBD2. The trim removed 5 bases at V and 7 bases at J, leaving 9 bases unmatched. The CDR3 covers 14 residues. The germline gives CDR1 SGHRS, CDR2 YFSETQ. CDR3: CASRRAGAGNEQFF. The CDR3 DNA is TGCGCCAGCAGGCGGGCGGGAGCTGGGAATGAGCAGTTCTTC.

The chain joins TRBV5-1 to TRBJ2-3; 8 bases line up with TRBD1. This CDR3 is 16 amino acids long. The germline V gene encodes CDR1 SGHRS and CDR2 YFSETQ. The J segment lost 2 bases and the V segment lost 2 bases, leaving 7 bases of the junction unmatched. CDR3 nucleotide sequence: TGCGCCAGCAGCTTCCCTCAGGGGGCGCCCACAGATACGCAGTATTTT. It is translated as CASSFPQGAPTDTQYF.

A few counts support this clonotype. V and J are TRBV11-2 and TRBJ2-1; D is uncertain. The CDR3 has 12 amino acids. Germline V gives CDR1 SGHAT, CDR2 FQNNGV. Trimming shortened V by 4 bases and J by 9 bases, and 10 bases separated the two germline ends. This CDR3 is CASSYPHREQFF. CDR3 coding DNA: TGTGCCAGCAGCTATCCACATCGTGAGCAGTTCTTC.

Only a few counts were recorded for this clonotype. V usage is TRBV20-1 and J usage is TRBJ2-7; 11 bases map to TRBD1. Per germline, CDR1 DFQATT and CDR2 SNEGSKA (reference sequence). Losses at the gene ends were 0 bases for V and 3 bases for J; bases not matched to a gene: 7. The CDR3 is 16 residues long. CDR3 sequence reads: CSAREKGTGGLYEQYF. The CDR3 DNA sequence: TGCAGTGCTAGAGAAAAGGGGACAGGGGGGCTCTACGAGCAGTACTTC.

This clonotype showed up just a few times. The chain uses TRBV7-3 and TRBJ1-6; D is undetermined. This CDR3 spans 13 amino acids. With 2 bases removed from V and 10 bases from J, the gap between germline ends came to 9 bases. The V gene's germline CDR1 is SGHTA and CDR2 FQGTGA. Written as DNA, the CDR3 is TGTGCCAGCAGCTTAGGGGATGGGTCACCCCTCCACTTT. Translation: CASSLGDGSPLHF.

This clonotype was observed a few times. The chain is built from TRBV7-7 and TRBJ2-5; maybe TRBD2 (5 bases). V gave up 2 bases and J gave up 0 bases, with 10 bases separating them. CDR1 is SSHAT and CDR2 is FNYEAQ in the germline V gene (reference sequence). The CDR3 has 15 residues. CDR3 DNA sequence: TGTGCCAGCAGCTTAACTGCTAGCTACCAAGAGACCCAGTACTTC. Amino acid sequence: CASSLTASYQETQYF.

The gene calls are TRBV5-6 and TRBJ2-7, with TRBD1 matching over 11 bases. TRBJ2-5 explains the end of the DNA better; the J call may be wrong. Germline-derived CDR1 and CDR2 are SGHDT and YYEEEE. The CDR3 length is 15 residues. The CDR3 DNA reads as TGTGCCAGCAGCTGGGAGGACAGGGGGCGTGAGACCCAGTACTTC. Translating gives CASSWEDRGRETQYF.

This clonotype was counted many times. The rearrangement links TRBV20-1 to TRBJ2-1, with D unresolved. V lost 3 bases and J lost 0, with 9 bases in between. Germline lookup yields CDR1 DFQATT and CDR2 SNEGSKA (reference sequence). CDR3 size: 14 residues. The CDR3 DNA is TGCAGTGCTAGTCCGCTCATCTCCTACAATGAGCAGTTCTTC. Its translation: CSASPLISYNEQFF.

This clonotype was detected only a few times. CDR3 sequence (DNA): TGTGCCAGCAGCGCCGGGACCATGGGGGGGAGTACGCAGTATTTT. Protein: CASSAGTMGGSTQYF. The chain employs TRBV6-1 and TRBJ2-3, with 7 bases matching TRBD2. Looked up from germline, CDR1 is MNHNS and CDR2 is SASEGT. This CDR3 contains 15 residues. With 6 bases clipped from V and 8 bases from J, the junction kept 14 bases outside the gene matches.

The chain links TRBV28 to TRBJ2-7; maybe TRBD2 (7 bases). This CDR3 contains 17 residues. Looked up from germline, CDR1 is MDHEN and CDR2 is SYDVKM. V lost 10 bases and J lost 7, with 32 bases in between. The CDR3 reads CATDPFQAGHPYNEQYF. For the CDR3, the DNA is TGTGCCACCGACCCCTTCCAAGCGGGACACCCGTACAATGAGCAGTACTTC.

This clonotype was counted between two and nine times. The chain is built from TRBV4-1 and TRBJ1-6, with D uncertain. The V end lost 0 bases, the J end lost 6 bases, and 3 bases lay between the germline ends. Per the germline V gene, CDR1 is MGHRA and CDR2 is YSYEKL. The CDR3 contains 13 residues. CDR3 protein: CASSQDGNSPLHF. The CDR3 nucleotides read TGCGCCAGCAGCCAAGATGGTAATTCACCCCTCCACTTT.

CDR3: CASSLGDRVSTEAFF. For the CDR3, the DNA is TGCGCCAGCAGCTTGGGGGACAGGGTTTCCACTGAAGCTTTCTTT. The rearrangement uses TRBV5-1 and TRBJ1-1, with 9 bases lining up with TRBD1. Trimming removed 0 bases from V and 4 bases from J; junction bases left unmatched: 4. The CDR3 covers 15 residues. From germline, CDR1 is SGHRS and CDR2 YFSETQ. Full variable domain (outside the CDR3, taken from reference TRBV5-1 and TRBJ1-1): KAGVTQTPRYLIKTRGQQVTLSCSPISGHRSVSWYQQTPGQGLQFLFEYFSETQRNKGNFPGRFSGRQFSNSRSEMNVSTLELGDSALYLCASSLGDRVSTEAFFGQGTRLTVV.

The genes are TRBV9 and TRBJ2-3, with TRBD2 as a possible D gene (6 bases). The CDR3 consists of 14 residues. The V gene lost 3 bases and the J gene lost 10 bases, with 18 bases spanning the gap. Germline loops: CDR1 SGDLS, CDR2 YYNGEE. The chain's CDR3 is CASSAAGEVTSQYF. CDR3 nucleotide sequence: TGTGCCAGCAGCGCCGCCGGGGAGGTAACGTCGCAGTATTTT.

This clonotype turned up a few times. The chain has TRBV6-2 or TRBV6-3 and TRBJ2-7; D gene ambiguous. Germline V gene sequence: CDR1 MNHEY, CDR2 SVGEGT. This CDR3 is built from 14 residues. Trimming took off 2 bases at V and 2 bases at J, with 10 bases between the two ends. The CDR3 sequence: CASSYAVKTYEQYF. The CDR3 DNA is TGTGCCAGCAGTTACGCGGTCAAAACCTACGAGCAGTACTTC.

The CDR3 DNA reads as TGTGCCACCAGTGAAACCCAGGACAGGGTCGGTACAGATACGCAGTATTTT. Encoded protein: CATSETQDRVGTDTQYF. The chain has TRBV24-1 and TRBJ2-3; TRBD1 matches at 8 bases. V was clipped by 4 bases and J by 3 bases; unmatched bases: 11. The CDR3 runs to 17 residues. Germline CDR1 is KGHDR and CDR2 is SFDVKD.

As for this clonotype: Its ends do not fully match the called genes, so a read error is possible. The J gene is TRBJ1-2, the V gene TRBV29-1; D gene ambiguous. The germline V gene encodes CDR1 SQVTM and CDR2 ANQGSEA. This CDR3 contains 13 residues. The CDR3 loop reads CSVEVRRGCGYTF. Here the CDR3 DNA reads TGCAGCGTCGAAGTTCGTCGGGGTTGTGGCTACACCTTC.

This clonotype was counted a few times. V and J are TRBV12-3 or TRBV12-4 and TRBJ2-3; 9 bases map to TRBD1. The V gene end was trimmed by 6 bases and the J gene end by 3 bases; junction bases not matched to a gene: 7. The CDR3 sequence is 15 residues long. The CDR3 loop reads CASRGTGMGTDTQYF. The CDR3 coding sequence is TGTGCCAGCAGGGGGACAGGGATGGGGACAGATACGCAGTATTTT.

V is TRBV5-1 and J is TRBJ2-5; the D gene is possibly TRBD2 (6 bases). V was clipped by 2 bases and J by 11 bases, with 19 bases between them. The CDR3 length is 14 residues. The germline V gene has CDR1 SGHRS and CDR2 YFSETQ. The DNA of the CDR3 is TGCGCCAGCAGCTTCCGGACTCCGCCTCGGGAGCAGTACTTC. Translated, it gives CASSFRTPPREQYF.

This sequence joins TRBV12-3 or TRBV12-4 and TRBJ2-3; D uncertain. Trimming cost V 8 bases and J 3 bases, with 6 bases left between them. There are 11 residues in the CDR3. The CDR3 loop is CASGKTDTQYF. CDR3 coding DNA: TGTGCCAGCGGCAAAACAGATACGCAGTATTTT.

This clonotype was counted between two and nine times. The rearrangement uses TRBV10-3 and TRBJ2-5; tentatively, D is TRBD2 (6 bases). The CDR3 has 12 residues. Trimming took 9 bases from V and 4 from J, leaving 12 bases between them. Germline CDR1 is ENHRY and CDR2 is SYGVKD. As DNA, the CDR3 is TGTGCCATGGGTAGGGGAGGAGAGACCCAGTACTTC. The encoded protein is CAMGRGGETQYF.

The J gene is TRBJ2-3, the V gene TRBV6-5; D is perhaps TRBD2 (5 bases). V lost 0 bases and J 10 bases, leaving 26 bases between the germline ends. The CDR3 contains 18 residues. Germline V gives CDR1 MNHEY, CDR2 SVGAGI. The CDR3 DNA sequence: TGTGCCAGCAGTTACTCGATTGCCACGCGGGCGTCCTCTAGGGCGCAGTATTTT. Its translation is CASSYSIATRASSRAQYF.

V and J are TRBV30 and TRBJ2-1, with TRBD2 identical over 10 bases. V lost 0 bases and J lost 7; bases outside the gene matches: 0. This CDR3 spans 13 amino acids. Germline V gives CDR1 GTSNPN, CDR2 SVGIG (reference sequence). The CDR3 coding sequence is TGTGCCTGGAGTGTACTAGCGGGGAATGAGCAGTTCTTC. Its protein is CAWSVLAGNEQFF.

Regarding this clonotype: The junction and the germline gene differ at one end; a read error may be behind it. The chain recombines TRBV4-2 with TRBJ1-2; D ambiguous. The V gene's germline CDR1 is LGHNA and CDR2 YNFKEQ. The CDR3 covers 15 residues. CDR3 amino acids: CASSQDRDPNYSYTF. DNA for the CDR3: TGTGCCAGCAGCCAAGATCGTGACCCTAACTATAGCTACACCTTC.